A single sample gave rise to the 7 T cell receptor beta chains below, sequenced in a study of identical twins. TCRdb called the 5' RACE reads again in MiXCR, with one record for every CDR3 protein. The sample has roughly 750,000 distinct CDR3 sequences, less than 25% seen once. The data were also submitted as part of a second study, on T cells expressing NK-cell markers.

Specimen: PBMCs. These TCRs come from a young woman in good health.

The chain couples TRBV20-1 to TRBJ2-7; the match to TRBD1 covers 7 bases. Germline loops: CDR1 DFQATT, CDR2 SNEGSKA (reference sequence). The V gene end was trimmed by 1 base and the J gene end by 2 bases; junction bases not matched to a gene: 5. This CDR3 comprises 14 residues. The CDR3 DNA reads TGCAGTGCTAGAGGGGTCCAGGGGGCCTACGAGCAGTACTTC. Translation gives CSARGVQGAYEQYF.

In this sample, this clonotype turned up a few times. The chain joins TRBV9 to TRBJ1-2, with unresolved D. V was shortened by 2 bases and J by 10 bases, with 9 bases between the two germline ends. CDR3 length: 11 amino acids. The germline V gene encodes CDR1 SGDLS and CDR2 YYNGEE. For the CDR3, the DNA is TGTGCCAGCAGCGTTGCTCAAATCTACACCTTC. Amino acids: CASSVAQIYTF.

This clonotype came up a few times. V and J are TRBV30 and TRBJ2-7, with D unresolved. From germline, CDR1 is GTSNPN and CDR2 SVGIG (reference sequence). The CDR3 loop spans 13 amino acids. Deletions cut 6 bases from V and 0 bases from J, with 12 bases between. The DNA for the CDR3 is TGTGCCTGCGGTCTGGCCCGCTCCTACGAGCAGTACTTC. As protein: CACGLARSYEQYF.

The rearrangement uses TRBV4-3 and TRBJ2-1, with D maybe TRBD2 (6 bases). The CDR3 loop spans 12 amino acids. CDR1 LGHNA and CDR2 YSLEER come from the germline V gene. V lost 3 bases and J lost 9, with 9 bases in between. CDR3 sequence: CASSQIGGEQFF. CDR3 nucleotide sequence: TGCGCCAGCAGCCAGATCGGGGGTGAGCAGTTCTTC.

This clonotype was seen at least ten times. The chain uses TRBV6-5 and TRBJ2-7; TRBD2 matches 7 bases. V was clipped by 5 bases and J by 3 bases; unmatched bases: 4. From germline, CDR1 is MNHEY and CDR2 SVGAGI. The CDR3 is 13 amino acids. The CDR3 loop is CASSPIAGYEQYF. For the CDR3, the DNA is TGTGCCAGCAGTCCGATAGCGGGCTACGAGCAGTACTTC.

This clonotype has just a few counts. CDR3 region: CASSSPTSGGYEQYF. The DNA of the CDR3 is TGTGCCAGCAGCTCCCCGACTAGCGGGGGCTACGAGCAGTACTTC. This sequence joins TRBV7-6 and TRBJ2-7, with TRBD2 matching over 12 bases. The CDR3 covers 15 residues. J was trimmed by 3 bases and V by 4 bases; bases with no gene match: 4. CDR1 is SGHVS and CDR2 is FNYEAQ in the germline V gene.

This clonotype was detected only a few times. The chain links TRBV24-1 to TRBJ2-1; 12 nucleotides line up with TRBD2. The CDR3 sequence is 15 residues long. CDR1 and CDR2 (germline): KGHDR, SFDVKD. V lost 1 base and J lost 7; bases outside the gene matches: 1. This chain's CDR3 is CATSDFTSGRNEQFF. DNA of the CDR3: TGTGCCACCAGTGATTTTACTAGCGGGAGGAATGAGCAGTTCTTC.